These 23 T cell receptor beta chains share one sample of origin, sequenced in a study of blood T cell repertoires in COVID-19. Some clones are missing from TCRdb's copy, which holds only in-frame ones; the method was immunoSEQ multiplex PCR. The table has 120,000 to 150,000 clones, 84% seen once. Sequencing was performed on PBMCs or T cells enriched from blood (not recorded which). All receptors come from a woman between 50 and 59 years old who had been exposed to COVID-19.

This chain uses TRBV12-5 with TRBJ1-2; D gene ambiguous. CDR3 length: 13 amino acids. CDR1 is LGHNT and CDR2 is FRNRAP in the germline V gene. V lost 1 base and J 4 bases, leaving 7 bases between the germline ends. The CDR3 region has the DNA TGTGCTAGTGGTTTGGGCCAGATCTATGGCTACACCTTC. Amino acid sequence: CASGLGQIYGYTF.

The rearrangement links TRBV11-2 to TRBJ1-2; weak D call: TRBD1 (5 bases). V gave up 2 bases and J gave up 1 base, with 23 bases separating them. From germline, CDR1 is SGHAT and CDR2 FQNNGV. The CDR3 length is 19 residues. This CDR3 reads CASSLRSRGLPLYNYGYTF. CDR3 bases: TGTGCCAGCAGCTTAAGATCTCGGGGGTTACCTCTTTATAACTATGGCTACACCTTC.

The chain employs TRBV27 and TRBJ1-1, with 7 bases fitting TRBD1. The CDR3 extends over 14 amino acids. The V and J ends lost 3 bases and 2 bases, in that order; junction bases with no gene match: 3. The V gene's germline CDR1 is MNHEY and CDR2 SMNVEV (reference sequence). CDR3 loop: CASSFTGVNTEAFF. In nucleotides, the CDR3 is TGTGCCAGCAGTTTTACAGGGGTAAACACTGAAGCTTTCTTT.

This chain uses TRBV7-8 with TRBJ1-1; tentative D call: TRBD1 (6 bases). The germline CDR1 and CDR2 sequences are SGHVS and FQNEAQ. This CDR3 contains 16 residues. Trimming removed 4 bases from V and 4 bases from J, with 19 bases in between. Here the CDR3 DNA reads TGTGCCAGCAGCTCCTTACAGGGCAGGTTCTCCACTGAAGCTTTCTTT. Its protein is CASSSLQGRFSTEAFF.

The CDR3 DNA follows: TGTGCCAGCAGCGGAACGACAGGGGGCTCTGGGGCCAACGTCCTGACTTTC. Residues: CASSGTTGGSGANVLTF. The V and J genes are TRBV7-9 and TRBJ2-6; 9 nucleotides match TRBD1. V lost 5 bases and J lost 0; bases outside the gene matches: 5. Germline CDR1 and CDR2: SEHNR and FQNEAQ (reference sequence). CDR3 length equals 17 residues. Based on the CDR3 plus reference TRBV7-9 and TRBJ2-6, the full variable domain is DTGVSQNPRHKITKRGQNVTFRCDPISEHNRLYWYRQTLGQGPEFLTYFQNEAQLEKSRLLSDRFSAERPKGSFSTLEIQRTEQGDSAMYLCASSGTTGGSGANVLTFGAGSRLTVL.

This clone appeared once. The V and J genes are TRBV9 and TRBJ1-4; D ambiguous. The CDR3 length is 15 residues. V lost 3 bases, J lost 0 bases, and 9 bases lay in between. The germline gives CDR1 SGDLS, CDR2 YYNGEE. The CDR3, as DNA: TGTGCCAGCAGCGGATACACCGCAACTAATGAAAAACTGTTTTTT. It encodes CASSGYTATNEKLFF.

CDR3: CASKRTSGSWGEQFF. Here the CDR3 DNA reads TGTGCCAGCAAGAGGACTAGCGGGAGTTGGGGTGAGCAGTTCTTC. The chain is built from TRBV6-5 and TRBJ2-1, with TRBD2 matching 13 bases. Germline lookup yields CDR1 MNHEY and CDR2 SVGAGI. Trimming took 7 bases from V and 9 from J; bases not matched to a gene: 9. This CDR3 is built from 15 residues.

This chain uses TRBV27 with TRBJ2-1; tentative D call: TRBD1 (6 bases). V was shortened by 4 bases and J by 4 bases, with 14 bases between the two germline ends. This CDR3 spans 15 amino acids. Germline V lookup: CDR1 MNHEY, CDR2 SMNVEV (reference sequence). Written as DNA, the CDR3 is TGTGCCAGCAGTTCGACCTTACAGGGTTACAATGAGCAGTTCTTC. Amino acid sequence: CASSSTLQGYNEQFF.

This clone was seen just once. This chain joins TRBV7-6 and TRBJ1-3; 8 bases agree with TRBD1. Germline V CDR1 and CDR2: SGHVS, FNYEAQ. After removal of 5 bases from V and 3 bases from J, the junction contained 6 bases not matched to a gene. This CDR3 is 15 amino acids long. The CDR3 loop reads CASSQQGGRGNTIYF. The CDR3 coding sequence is TGTGCCAGCAGCCAACAGGGGGGACGTGGAAACACCATATATTTT.

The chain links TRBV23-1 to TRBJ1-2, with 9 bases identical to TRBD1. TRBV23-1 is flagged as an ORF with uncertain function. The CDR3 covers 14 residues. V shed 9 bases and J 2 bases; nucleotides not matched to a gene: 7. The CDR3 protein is CARPGQGGNYGYTF. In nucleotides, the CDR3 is TGCGCCAGGCCGGGACAGGGAGGCAACTATGGCTACACCTTC.

The DNA for the CDR3 is TGTGCCAGTAGTGCAGGGTTGTGGGGGGCCAACGTCCTGACTTTC. Translation: CASSAGLWGANVLTF. The rearrangement joins TRBV19 to TRBJ2-6, with D possibly TRBD1 on 5 matching bases. Per the germline V gene, CDR1 is LNHDA and CDR2 is SQIVND (reference sequence). The CDR3 contains 15 residues. V was pared by 5 bases and J by 4 bases, with 12 bases between. The full variable domain, in which reference TRBV19 and TRBJ2-6 provide the parts outside the CDR3, is DGGITQSPKYLFRKEGQNVTLSCEQNLNHDAMYWYRQDPGQGLRLIYYSQIVNDFQKGDIAEGYSVSREKKESFPLTVTSAQKNPTAFYLCASSAGLWGANVLTFGAGSRLTVL.

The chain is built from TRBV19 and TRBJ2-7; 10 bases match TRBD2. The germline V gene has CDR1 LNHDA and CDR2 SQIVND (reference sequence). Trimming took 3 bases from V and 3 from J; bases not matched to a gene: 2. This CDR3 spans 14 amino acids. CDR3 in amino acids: CASSMSSGSYEQYF. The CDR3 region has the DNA TGTGCCAGTAGTATGTCTAGCGGGAGCTACGAGCAGTACTTC.

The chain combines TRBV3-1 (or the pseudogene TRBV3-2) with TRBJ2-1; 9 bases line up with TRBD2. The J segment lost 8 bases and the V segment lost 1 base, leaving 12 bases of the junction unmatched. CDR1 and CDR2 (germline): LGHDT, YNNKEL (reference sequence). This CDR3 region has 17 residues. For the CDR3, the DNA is TGTGCCAGCAGCCAAGTTCTTAGGCGGGAGGGAGGGGATGAGCAGTTCTTC. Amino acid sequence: CASSQVLRREGGDEQFF.

The CDR3 is CASSYPTSGQREAFF. The CDR3 DNA sequence: TGTGCCAGCAGTTACCCTACGTCAGGACAGAGAGAAGCTTTCTTT. The rearrangement links TRBV6-2 or TRBV6-3 to TRBJ1-1, with a tentative D call TRBD1 (6 bases). V was cut by 2 bases and J by 8 bases, with 18 bases left in between. The germline CDR1 and CDR2 sequences are MNHEY and SVGEGT. CDR3 length: 15 amino acids.

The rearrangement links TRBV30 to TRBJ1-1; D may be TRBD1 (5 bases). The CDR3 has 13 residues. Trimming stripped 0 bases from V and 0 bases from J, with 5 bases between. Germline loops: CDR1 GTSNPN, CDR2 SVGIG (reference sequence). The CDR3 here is CAWSVQVNTEAFF. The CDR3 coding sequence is TGTGCCTGGAGTGTACAGGTGAACACTGAAGCTTTCTTT. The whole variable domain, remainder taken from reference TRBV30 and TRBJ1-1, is SQTIHQWPATLVQPVGSPLSLECTVEGTSNPNLYWYRQAAGRGLQLLFYSVGIGQISSEVPQNLSASRPQDRQFILSSKKLLLSDSGFYLCAWSVQVNTEAFFGQGTRLTVV.

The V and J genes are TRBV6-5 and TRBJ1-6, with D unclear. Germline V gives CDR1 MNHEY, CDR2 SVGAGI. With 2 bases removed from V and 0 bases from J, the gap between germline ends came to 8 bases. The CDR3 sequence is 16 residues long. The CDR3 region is CASSYAVSSYNSPLHF. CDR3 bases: TGTGCCAGCAGTTACGCGGTGAGCTCCTATAATTCACCCCTCCACTTT.

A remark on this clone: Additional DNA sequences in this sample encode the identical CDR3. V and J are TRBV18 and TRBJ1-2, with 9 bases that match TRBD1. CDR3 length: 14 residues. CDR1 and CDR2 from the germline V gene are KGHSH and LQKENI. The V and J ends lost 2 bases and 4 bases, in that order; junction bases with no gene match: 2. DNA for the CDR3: TGTGCCAGCTCACCAGGACAGGGGCCCTATGGCTACACCTTC. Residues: CASSPGQGPYGYTF.

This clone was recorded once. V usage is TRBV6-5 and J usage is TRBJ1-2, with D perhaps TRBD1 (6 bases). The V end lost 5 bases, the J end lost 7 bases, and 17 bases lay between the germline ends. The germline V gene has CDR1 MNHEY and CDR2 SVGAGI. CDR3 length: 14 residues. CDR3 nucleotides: TGTGCCAGCAGTCGCCCGACAGGAGTGGGTGGCTACACCTTC. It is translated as CASSRPTGVGGYTF.

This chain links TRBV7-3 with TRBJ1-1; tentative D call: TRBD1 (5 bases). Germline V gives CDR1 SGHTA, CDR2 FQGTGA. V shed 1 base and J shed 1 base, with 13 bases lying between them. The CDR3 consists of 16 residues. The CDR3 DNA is TGTGCCAGCAGCTTAATGGGAGGGGCCCCGAACACTGAAGCTTTCTTT. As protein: CASSLMGGAPNTEAFF.

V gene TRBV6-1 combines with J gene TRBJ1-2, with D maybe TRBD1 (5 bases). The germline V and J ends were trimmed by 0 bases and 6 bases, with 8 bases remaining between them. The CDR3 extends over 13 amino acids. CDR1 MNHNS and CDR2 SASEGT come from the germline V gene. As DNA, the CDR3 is TGTGCCAGCAGTGAAGCGCCGGGGGATGGCTACACCTTC. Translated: CASSEAPGDGYTF.

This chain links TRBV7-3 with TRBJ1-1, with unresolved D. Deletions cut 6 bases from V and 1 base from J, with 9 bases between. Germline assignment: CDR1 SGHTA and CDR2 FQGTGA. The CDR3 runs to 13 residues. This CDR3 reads CASRRGRNTEAFF. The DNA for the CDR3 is TGTGCCAGCAGGAGAGGGAGGAACACTGAAGCTTTCTTT.

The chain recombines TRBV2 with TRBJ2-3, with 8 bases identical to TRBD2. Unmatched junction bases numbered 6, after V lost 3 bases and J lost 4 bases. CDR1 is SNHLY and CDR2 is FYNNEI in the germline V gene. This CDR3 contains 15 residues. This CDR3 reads CASSDIAGRADTQYF. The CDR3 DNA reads TGTGCCAGCAGTGACATAGCGGGACGCGCAGATACGCAGTATTTT.

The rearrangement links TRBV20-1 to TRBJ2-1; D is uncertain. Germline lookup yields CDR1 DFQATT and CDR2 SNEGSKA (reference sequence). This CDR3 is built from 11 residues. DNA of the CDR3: TGCTCCTGGGCCTCCCTAAATGAGCAGTTCTTC. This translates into CSWASLNEQFF.